This T cell receptor beta chain was observed in a study of OX40 agonist ivuxolimab in advanced cancers. Regarding the study in general: Ivuxolimab was a fully human IgG2 agonistic monoclonal antibody targeting the costimulatory receptor OX40 (CD134). Partial responses occurred in three dose-escalation patients, of whom one had hepatocellular carcinoma and two had cutaneous melanoma. Intravenous ivuxolimab was administered to patients every 2 weeks at six dose levels: 0.01, 0.1, 0.3, 1.5, 3 and 10 mg/kg. The purpose of peripheral TCRbeta sequencing was to test whether ivuxolimab changed TCR sequence diversity and led to clonal T-cell expansion. A male proportion of roughly 80% and a mean age of roughly 55 years, ranging from 23 to 79, were recorded for the dose-escalation cohort. Of the roughly 50 dose-escalation patients, hepatocellular carcinoma was present in about 20, melanoma in around 15, renal cell carcinoma in 9 and head and neck cancer in 9. The paper covers the monotherapy dose-escalation part of the phase I ivuxolimab trial, which included N ≈ 50 patients. Prior anti-PD-1, anti-PD-L1 or anti-CTLA-4 therapy was permitted, and 30% to 50% of dose-escalation patients had received checkpoint inhibitors. What the study reported, not specific to this receptor: At doses from 0.1 to 3.0 mg/kg, clonal expansion was seen in both CD4+ and CD8+ blood T cells between baseline and week 6. The antigen specificity of the clonally expanded peripheral T cells was not determined. After ivuxolimab, CD8+ T cells had more expanded clones than CD4+ T cells on average. Low levels of normalized T-cell clonal expansion were also seen in some nonresponding patients. In the 0.1-3.0 mg/kg groups, partial responders had among the lowest normalized peripheral clonal expansion, particularly in CD8+ T cells.

The trial excluded patients who had a history of autoimmune disease or were on systemic immunosuppression. Peripheral blood for TCR sequencing was collected from all dose cohorts at baseline, on cycle 4 day 1, and on cycle 7 day 1. Samples came from an open-label, multicenter, first-in-human phase I dose-escalation trial of ivuxolimab. The trial enrolled adults with locally advanced or metastatic head and neck squamous cell, hepatocellular, melanoma or renal cell carcinoma. Before TCR sequencing, CD4+ and CD8+ T cells were separately sorted from peripheral blood. Genomic DNA was isolated from the sorted cells so that the TCRbeta CDR3 region could be sequenced. TCRbeta CDR3 regions were sequenced using the immunoSEQ Assay. Not all clones reach the TCRdb copy of this immuneACCESS table, which keeps in-frame sequences only. Checked studies attribute under half of the gap to unresolved V genes and leave the rest unexplained. The sample table records some 58,000 clones; about 86% of these occur just once. In total, the top ten clones hold roughly 13% of the sample.

As concerns this clone: This clone's antigen is unknown. Within one base of it there is no much larger clone, and no base qualities were kept.

V is cut back by 4 bases and J by 7 bases, with 4 bases in the junction unmatched. CDR3 length: 15 amino acids, cysteine to phenylalanine. Only the CDR3 DNA stays, 45 bases, in frame from base 1. CDR1 and CDR2 were assigned from the germline V gene as KGHSH and LQKENI. The sample consisted of CD4+ or CD8+ T cells sorted from blood, taken in a trial of the OX40 agonist ivuxolimab. This sequence uses TRBV18 and TRBJ2-1, with TRBD2 matching 13 junction bases. This TCR derives from an adult with an advanced solid tumor such as melanoma, head and neck, liver or kidney cancer. CDR3 reads: CASSRGTSGNNEQFF. The DNA is TGTGCCAGCTCACGGGGGACTAGCGGGAATAATGAGCAGTTCTTC.